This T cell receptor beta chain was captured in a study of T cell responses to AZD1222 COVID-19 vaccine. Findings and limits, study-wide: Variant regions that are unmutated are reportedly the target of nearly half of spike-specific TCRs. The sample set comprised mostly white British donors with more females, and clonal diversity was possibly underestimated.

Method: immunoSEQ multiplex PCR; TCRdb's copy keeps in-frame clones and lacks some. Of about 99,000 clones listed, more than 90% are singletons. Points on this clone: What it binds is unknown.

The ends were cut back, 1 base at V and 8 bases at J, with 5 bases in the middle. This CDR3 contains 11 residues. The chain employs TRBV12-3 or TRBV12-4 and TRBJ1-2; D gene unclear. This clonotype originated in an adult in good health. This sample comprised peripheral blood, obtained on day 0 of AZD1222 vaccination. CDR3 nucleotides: TGTGCCAGCAGTTTAGAAGGGGGCTACACCTTC. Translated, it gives CASSLEGGYTF.